This note documents a single T cell receptor (beta chain) sequence. This specimen belongs to a study of blood T cell repertoires in COVID-19. Libraries were prepared by immunoSEQ multiplex PCR; TCRdb keeps only in-frame clonotypes and omits some of them. The data show about 100,000 clones, less than 85% seen once. Source material: peripheral blood. This receptor was taken from a woman aged 80 or over with active or convalescent COVID-19.

CDR3: CASNGEGIGGETQYF. In DNA form, the CDR3 reads TGTGCCAGCAATGGAGAGGGCATAGGGGGAGAGACCCAGTACTTC. The V gene is TRBV2, the J gene TRBJ2-5, with D possibly TRBD1 on 6 matching bases. Germline lookup yields CDR1 SNHLY and CDR2 FYNNEI. V was pared by 7 bases and J by 4 bases, with 19 bases between. There are 15 residues in the CDR3.